This TCR beta chain was observed in a study of graft-versus-host responses after intestinal transplantation. Regarding the study as a whole: Recipient marrow contained GvH clones, some of which appeared first in ileum or blood.

Details on this clone: Its antigen is undetermined. An end of the junction does not agree with germline; a read error may underlie this.

The V gene's germline CDR1 is LGHNA and CDR2 YSLEER. The CDR3 contains 16 residues. Profiling relied on immunoSEQ multiplex PCR, and the TCRdb table lists in-frame clones only, not all of them. The sample lists over 5,000 clones; about two thirds were seen once. V and J are TRBV4-3 and TRBJ1-4, with TRBD1 matching 9 bases. Sequenced material: PBMCs, taken roughly 47 weeks after intestinal transplant. The sequence came from a human patient who received an intestinal transplant, so some T cells may come from the graft donor. CDR3 loop: CASSQDGTGSVEKLFF. The CDR3 nucleotides are TGCGCCAGCAGTCAAGATGGGACAGGGTCGGTTGAAAAACTGTTTTTT.